This T cell receptor beta chain was profiled in a study of blood T cells in healthy people across ages. Then a second PCR, running about 7 to 11 cycles, was carried out with a sample-barcoded 5' primer and a J-beta primer mix. One entry per CDR3 protein, called by TCRdb with MiXCR from the 5' RACE reads. The table shows some 1.4 million distinct CDR3 sequences, with roughly 40% occurring only once. The CDR3 length is 14 residues. The V end was cut by 1 base, the J end by 9 bases, with 13 bases between. Germline V gene lookup returns CDR1 MGHRA and CDR2 YSYEKL. This receptor was identified in a woman aged 18-29 years in good health. V usage is TRBV4-1 and J usage is TRBJ1-5, with D maybe TRBD1 (5 bases). The sequenced sample was blood. CDR3 loop: CASSQVQGAWPQHF. Here the CDR3 DNA reads TGCGCCAGCAGCCAAGTCCAGGGAGCTTGGCCCCAGCATTTT.